These T cell receptor beta chains were read from a single sample in a study of technical replicates of blood from a few donors. Only in-frame clones appear in the TCRdb table, and some are missing; sequencing was by immunoSEQ multiplex PCR. The sample lists roughly 76,000 clones, more than 90% occurring once. The source material was T cells isolated from PBMCs. These receptors came from a human donor in good health. Some clones in this sample may be carry-over from other donors' samples. Both conserved end residues are part of each CDR3. The D gene is left open where the match is weak. Some rows mark clone size as missing; the rest say once, few, many or name a class of expanded clone.

j_gene,v_gene,abundance,d_gene,CDR3aa,CDR3nt
TRBJ1-2,TRBV19,once,.,CASTTGQYDGYTF,TGTGCCAGTACTACTGGACAGTACGATGGCTACACCTTC
TRBJ2-7,TRBV4-1,.,.,CASTQGTFSYEQYF,TGCGCCAGCACCCAAGGGACATTCTCCTACGAGCAGTACTTC
TRBJ1-2,TRBV7-9,.,TRBD1,CASSLAGQGINGYTF,TGTGCCAGCAGCTTAGCGGGACAGGGGATAAATGGCTACACCTTC
TRBJ2-6,TRBV7-2,few,.,CASSLASVSSGANVLTF,TGTGCCAGCAGCTTAGCCTCGGTTTCCTCTGGGGCCAACGTCCTGACTTTC
TRBJ2-1,TRBV28,.,TRBD2,CASSSIRTSGKSNEQFF,TGTGCCAGCAGTTCTATTCGGACTAGCGGGAAGAGTAATGAGCAGTTCTTC
TRBJ2-1,TRBV9,few,TRBD2,CASSGGTSGNVGEQFF,TGTGCCAGCAGCGGGGGTACTAGCGGGAACGTTGGTGAGCAGTTCTTC
TRBJ2-5,TRBV29-1,.,TRBD2,CSVASGGEGTQYF,TGCAGCGTCGCCAGCGGTGGGGAGGGGACCCAGTACTTC
TRBJ2-3,TRBV29-1,.,.,CSVGPGGGDTQYF,TGCAGCGTTGGGCCGGGAGGGGGCGATACGCAGTATTTT
TRBJ1-2,TRBV11-2,.,.,CASSLAMPYGYTF,TGTGCCAGCAGCTTAGCTATGCCCTATGGCTACACCTTC
TRBJ2-7,TRBV5-1,.,.,CASSGQNYSYEQYF,TGCGCCAGCAGCGGTCAGAATTACTCCTACGAGCAGTACTTC
TRBJ2-2,TRBV6-1,once,TRBD1,CASNTQGWTGELFF,TGTGCCAGCAATACACAGGGGTGGACCGGGGAGCTGTTTTTT
TRBJ1-1,TRBV5-6,.,.,CASSLVSRLDTEAFF,TGTGCCAGCAGCTTGGTATCGAGGTTAGACACTGAAGCTTTCTTT
TRBJ2-3,TRBV7-9,.,TRBD2,CASSYLRLAAVTDTQYF,TGTGCCAGCAGCTACTTACGACTAGCAGCCGTCACAGATACGCAGTATTTT
TRBJ1-5,TRBV7-2,.,.,CASSFRQALGQPQHF,TGTGCCAGCAGCTTCCGACAGGCCTTGGGTCAGCCCCAGCATTTT
TRBJ2-5,TRBV13,.,.,CASSIGSGGSQETQYF,TGTGCCAGCAGCATTGGTAGCGGCGGCTCCCAAGAGACCCAGTACTTC
TRBJ2-7,TRBV29-1,.,.,CSVERGYEQYF,TGCAGCGTTGAAAGGGGCTACGAGCAGTACTTC
TRBJ2-7,TRBV13,.,.,CASSSVAEAYEQYF,TGTGCCAGCAGCTCCGTAGCAGAAGCTTACGAGCAGTACTTC